Presented here are 21 T cell receptor beta chains from one specimen sequenced in a study of CD8+ T cells in alopecia areata. RNA was isolated and reverse transcribed to cDNA, the sequencing template. The method was immunoSEQ multiplex PCR; TCRdb's version includes in-frame clones alone and lacks a portion of them. The sample lists around 150,000 clones, 82% occurring once. As for treatment: oral pan-JAK inhibitor, 5-10 mg twice daily. Specimen: CD8+ T cells sorted from blood, collected at week 4, from a patient treated with tofacitinib. Receptors were obtained from a human donor with alopecia areata.

The chain is built from TRBV19 and TRBJ2-7; 7 bases align to TRBD2. In germline, CDR1 is LNHDA, CDR2 SQIVND (reference sequence). The CDR3 spans 14 residues. V was pared by 3 bases and J by 2 bases, with 4 bases of the junction left unmatched. The CDR3 here is CASSISGLAYEQYF. The CDR3 nucleotides are TGTGCCAGTAGTATCTCCGGACTAGCCTACGAGCAGTACTTC.

The J gene is TRBJ2-7, the V gene TRBV11-2; D remains unclear. CDR3 size: 11 residues. Germline V gene sequence: CDR1 SGHAT, CDR2 FQNNGV. V was pared by 5 bases and J by 3 bases, with 5 bases between. The CDR3 DNA reads as TGTGCCAGCAGCCGTAGCTACGAGCAGTACTTC. The encoded protein is CASSRSYEQYF.

The rearrangement uses TRBV15 and TRBJ1-6; D is unresolved. The CDR3 runs to 15 residues. Trimming shortened V by 0 bases and J by 6 bases, and 9 bases separated the two germline ends. Looked up from germline, CDR1 is LNHNV and CDR2 is YYDKDF (reference sequence). CDR3 nucleotide sequence: TGTGCCACCAGCAGAGATCCGGAGGGTAATTCACCCCTCCACTTT. Amino acids: CATSRDPEGNSPLHF. The full variable domain, in which reference TRBV15 and TRBJ1-6 provide the parts outside the CDR3, is DAMVIQNPRYQVTQFGKPVTLSCSQTLNHNVMYWYQQKSSQAPKLLFHYYDKDFNNEADTPDNFQSRRPNTSFCFLDIRSPGLGDTAMYLCATSRDPEGNSPLHFGNGTRLTVT.

The chain employs TRBV5-1 and TRBJ1-1, with D perhaps matching TRBD1 (5 bases). Germline CDR1 SGHRS, CDR2 YFSETQ. The CDR3 is 15 amino acids. V shed 2 bases and J shed 4 bases, with 15 bases lying between them. In nucleotides, the CDR3 is TGCGCCAGCAGCTTCGACAGTCCGCGCAGCACTGAAGCTTTCTTT. Its translation: CASSFDSPRSTEAFF.

This clone was seen once. The germline gene is not matched at one end of the junction; a read error may be the cause. V is TRBV4-2 and J is TRBJ2-7; D may be TRBD2 (7 bases). There are 17 residues in the CDR3. Germline CDR1 is LGHNA and CDR2 is YNFKEQ. The DNA of the CDR3 is TGTGCCTGCAGCCCGGAGGGGGGGGCGAGGAGCTCCTACGAGCAGTACTTC. This encodes CACSPEGGARSSYEQYF.

The gene calls are TRBV7-2 and TRBJ2-1; D is perhaps TRBD1 (5 bases). Trimming removed 0 bases at V and 8 bases at J, with 8 bases between. The CDR3 spans 13 residues. The germline V gene has CDR1 SGHTA and CDR2 FQGNSA. The CDR3: CASSLARVDEQFF. CDR3 in DNA: TGTGCCAGCAGCTTAGCCAGGGTCGATGAGCAGTTCTTC. Variable domain in full (rest from reference TRBV7-2 and TRBJ2-1): GAGVSQSPSNKVTEKGKDVELRCDPISGHTALYWYRQSLGQGLEFLIYFQGNSAPDKSGLPSDRFSAERTGGSVSTLTIQRTQQEDSAVYLCASSLARVDEQFFGPGTRLTVL.

The CDR3 coding sequence is TGTGCCAGCAGTTACATCAGAACCGGGGAGCTGTTTTTT. Its translation is CASSYIRTGELFF. V and J are TRBV6-5 and TRBJ2-2; D gene unclear. Germline V lookup: CDR1 MNHEY, CDR2 SVGAGI. The CDR3 contains 13 residues. V shed 2 bases and J shed 5 bases, with 6 bases lying between them.

This clone was seen only once. The CDR3 DNA follows: TGTGCCAGCAGCTCCTACCTTACAGGGGTCGGCACAGATACGCAGTATTTT. Protein product: CASSSYLTGVGTDTQYF. V and J are TRBV11-2 and TRBJ2-3; 7 nucleotides agree with TRBD1. Losses at the gene ends were 4 bases for V and 1 base for J; bases not matched to a gene: 11. The CDR3 is made up of 17 amino acids. CDR1 and CDR2 from the germline V gene are SGHAT and FQNNGV. Looking up the rest from reference TRBV11-2 and TRBJ2-3 gives the full variable domain: EAGVAQSPRYKIIEKRQSVAFWCNPISGHATLYWYQQILGQGPKLLIQFQNNGVVDDSQLPKDRFSAERLKGVDSTLKIQPAKLEDSAVYLCASSSYLTGVGTDTQYFGPGTRLTVL.

This clone was counted ten times or more. The rearrangement links TRBV4-3 to TRBJ2-2; 7 nucleotides match TRBD2. The CDR3 length is 15 residues. The germline gives CDR1 LGHNA, CDR2 YSLEER. The junction had 4 bases not matched to a gene; V was cut back by 0 bases and J by 6 bases. This CDR3 is CASSQDYAGAGELFF. CDR3 DNA: TGCGCCAGCAGCCAAGATTATGCGGGGGCCGGGGAGCTGTTTTTT.

The chain uses TRBV4-1 and TRBJ1-2, with D tentatively TRBD1 (5 bases). V was pared by 0 bases and J by 3 bases, with 14 bases between. The CDR3 is made up of 16 amino acids. Germline V gives CDR1 MGHRA, CDR2 YSYEKL. CDR3 sequence: CASSQEPATDDYGYTF. The CDR3, as DNA: TGCGCCAGCAGCCAAGAGCCCGCGACAGACGACTATGGCTACACCTTC.

The chain links TRBV29-1 to TRBJ2-1; 8 bases agree with TRBD1. J was trimmed by 8 bases and V by 8 bases; bases with no gene match: 11. CDR3 length: 13 residues. CDR1 SQVTM and CDR2 ANQGSEA come from the germline V gene. CDR3: CSFAWTGSYEQFF. CDR3 in DNA: TGCAGCTTCGCTTGGACAGGGAGTTATGAGCAGTTCTTC.

The chain links TRBV5-6 to TRBJ1-4; D ambiguous. The CDR3 sequence is 16 residues long. V lost 6 bases to trimming and J lost 6 bases, with 21 bases between them. Germline V gene lookup returns CDR1 SGHDT and CDR2 YYEEEE. The CDR3 is CASNRLYGLPHEKLFF. In DNA form, the CDR3 reads TGTGCCAGCAACCGGTTGTACGGCCTCCCTCATGAAAAACTGTTTTTT.

The rearrangement links TRBV27 to TRBJ2-7; 7 bases agree with TRBD1. The ends lost 2 bases at V and 7 bases at J; junction bases unmatched: 11. This CDR3 comprises 15 residues. Per germline, CDR1 MNHEY and CDR2 SMNVEV (reference sequence). The DNA for the CDR3 is TGTGCCAGCAGTTTAGTTGGGACAGCACTTTGGGAGCAGTACTTC. Translated, it gives CASSLVGTALWEQYF.

This sequence joins TRBV7-9 and TRBJ1-2; D is undetermined. This CDR3 has 15 residues. The germline gives CDR1 SEHNR, CDR2 FQNEAQ (reference sequence). Trimming shortened V by 2 bases and J by 3 bases, and 13 bases separated the two germline ends. CDR3 protein: CASSLSSRHDYGYTF. Written as DNA, the CDR3 is TGTGCCAGCAGCTTATCATCCCGACATGACTATGGCTACACCTTC.

The chain links TRBV10-3 to TRBJ2-5, with 14 bases that match TRBD2. The CDR3 length is 15 residues. The trim removed 6 bases at V and 2 bases at J, leaving 2 bases unmatched. Germline lookup yields CDR1 ENHRY and CDR2 SYGVKD. As DNA, the CDR3 is TGTGCCATCAGAGGGACTAGCGGGGGACAAGAGACCCAGTACTTC. As protein: CAIRGTSGGQETQYF.

In regard to this clone: The junction and the germline gene differ at one end; a read error may be behind it. The rearrangement uses TRBV7-7 and TRBJ2-1; 9 positions match TRBD2. The length of the CDR3 is 18 residues. The V gene's germline CDR1 is SSHAT and CDR2 FNYEAQ (reference sequence). Here the CDR3 DNA reads TGTGCTAGCAGCTCCCTAAGCGGGGGGACGAGCTCCTACAATGAGCAGTTCTTC. As protein: CASSSLSGGTSSYNEQFF.

This clone has just a few counts. The V gene is TRBV7-9, the J gene TRBJ1-4; the match to TRBD1 covers 7 bases. Germline V gene lookup returns CDR1 SEHNR and CDR2 FQNEAQ (reference sequence). The junction had 9 bases not matched to a gene; V was cut back by 9 bases and J by 8 bases. This CDR3 region has 13 residues. Written as DNA, the CDR3 is TGTGCCAGTCGGACCGGGACAGACGAAAAACTGTTTTTT. Translated: CASRTGTDEKLFF.

V gene TRBV4-1 combines with J gene TRBJ2-7; D remains ambiguous. V dropped 0 bases and J dropped 2 bases, with 5 bases sitting between them. CDR3 length: 13 residues. The germline V gene has CDR1 MGHRA and CDR2 YSYEKL. CDR3 sequence (DNA): TGCGCCAGCAGCCAAGATGATACCTACGAGCAGTACTTC. This encodes CASSQDDTYEQYF.

This chain links TRBV27 with TRBJ2-7; 8 nucleotides match TRBD1. The CDR3 runs 17 residues. Per germline, CDR1 MNHEY and CDR2 SMNVEV (reference sequence). V gave up 4 bases and J gave up 4 bases; unmatched junction bases: 15. The CDR3 protein is CASSYLSQGAVGYEQYF. CDR3 DNA: TGTGCCAGCAGTTACCTCAGTCAGGGGGCCGTGGGGTACGAGCAGTACTTC.

The chain joins TRBV5-1 to TRBJ1-1, with 8 positions matching TRBD1. The CDR3 runs to 14 residues. V trimming: 3 bases; J trimming: 5 bases; junction bases outside the gene matches: 6. CDR1 SGHRS and CDR2 YFSETQ come from the germline V gene. CDR3 nucleotide sequence: TGCGCCAGCAGCTCGACAGGGGTTGGAACTGAAGCTTTCTTT. Translated, it gives CASSSTGVGTEAFF.

The rearrangement uses TRBV7-6 and TRBJ2-5; TRBD1 or TRBD2 may be the D gene (6 bases each). Germline V gene data show CDR1 as SGHVS and CDR2 as FNYEAQ. The length of the CDR3 is 17 residues. V lost 1 base and J 2 bases, leaving 17 bases between the germline ends. The CDR3 DNA sequence: TGTGCCAGCAGCTTAGTAGGGGGGTTTTTGGTGCAAGAGACCCAGTACTTC. Protein sequence: CASSLVGGFLVQETQYF.